Listed here are 10 T cell receptor beta chains from one sample, sequenced in a study of blood T cell repertoires in COVID-19 (dated by TCRdb to the early 2020s). The protocol used for the library was the immunoSEQ multiplex PCR assay. In its TCRdb copy, this immuneACCESS table keeps in-frame sequences only and misses some clones. Where compared with another copy, unresolved V genes explain less than half of these, and the others have no known cause. Present in this sample are some 300,000 clones, 75% to 90% of which were seen just once. The top ten constitute around a tenth of the sample. Sequenced material: PBMCs or T cells enriched from blood (not recorded which). The receptors shown here come from a woman between 40 and 50 years old who had recovered from COVID-19.

The V and J genes are TRBV11-2 and TRBJ2-1, with no clear D. This CDR3 region has 13 residues. Trimming took off 5 bases at V and 7 bases at J, with 12 bases between the two ends. The germline V gene encodes CDR1 SGHAT and CDR2 FQNNGV. The chain's CDR3 is CASSPQNYNEQFF. CDR3 nucleotide sequence: TGTGCCAGCAGCCCTCAGAATTATAATGAGCAGTTCTTC.

The rearrangement links TRBV5-1 to TRBJ1-2, with D possibly being TRBD1 (6 bases). From germline, CDR1 is SGHRS and CDR2 YFSETQ. The CDR3 contains 16 residues. Trimming removed 0 bases at V and 1 base at J, with 13 bases between. The CDR3 here is CASSLGPRGVNYGYTF. The CDR3 coding sequence is TGCGCCAGCAGCTTGGGCCCCAGGGGAGTTAACTATGGCTACACCTTC.

The rearrangement uses TRBV5-1 and TRBJ2-7; 7 positions agree with TRBD2. CDR1 and CDR2 from the germline V gene are SGHRS and YFSETQ. Unmatched junction bases numbered 4, after V lost 7 bases and J lost 0 bases. This CDR3 comprises 13 residues. The CDR3 here is CASGGLNSYEQYF. DNA for the CDR3: TGCGCCAGCGGGGGACTAAACTCCTACGAGCAGTACTTC.

The chain carries TRBV10-3 and TRBJ2-1; D may be TRBD2 (5 bases). In germline, CDR1 is ENHRY, CDR2 SYGVKD. The CDR3 spans 12 residues. The V end was cut by 0 bases, the J end by 11 bases, with 8 bases between. CDR3 nucleotide sequence: TGTGCCATCAGTGAGTCGAGGGAGCAGCAGTTCTTC. This encodes CAISESREQQFF.

Only a few counts were recorded for this clone. V is TRBV7-9 and J is TRBJ2-2; TRBD2 matches at 9 bases. CDR3 size: 17 residues. The V and J ends lost 5 bases and 6 bases, in that order; junction bases with no gene match: 13. CDR1 and CDR2 from the germline V gene are SEHNR and FQNEAQ (reference sequence). This CDR3 reads CASSLFGSGRRAGELFF. The CDR3 coding sequence is TGTGCCAGCAGCCTTTTCGGTAGCGGGAGAAGGGCCGGGGAGCTGTTTTTT.

This rearrangement joins TRBV28 to TRBJ2-1, with 14 positions matching TRBD2. This CDR3 is built from 18 residues. Per the germline V gene, CDR1 is MDHEN and CDR2 is SYDVKM. V trimming: 7 bases; J trimming: 0 bases; junction bases outside the gene matches: 8. In DNA form, the CDR3 reads TGTGCCAGCACCGGACTAGCGGGGGGCAGGAGCTCCTACAATGAGCAGTTCTTC. This translates into CASTGLAGGRSSYNEQFF.

The V gene is TRBV13, the J gene TRBJ2-6; D remains ambiguous. With 0 bases removed from V and 4 bases from J, the gap between germline ends came to 10 bases. This CDR3 contains 16 residues. CDR1 and CDR2 (germline): PRHDT, FYEKMQ (reference sequence). The CDR3 sequence: CASSLGSYPGANVLTF. Written as DNA, the CDR3 is TGTGCCAGCAGCTTAGGGTCCTACCCGGGGGCCAACGTCCTGACTTTC.

In its sample, this clone was seen many times. This chain connects TRBV7-9 to TRBJ1-1, with TRBD1 matching over 7 bases. The length of the CDR3 is 15 residues. Germline V gives CDR1 SEHNR, CDR2 FQNEAQ (reference sequence). V lost 5 bases, J lost 2 bases, and 8 bases stayed unmatched. The CDR3 region has the DNA TGTGCCAGCAGCCCCCTGGGACAGATTAACACTGAAGCTTTCTTT. Translation gives CASSPLGQINTEAFF. Combining the CDR3 with reference TRBV7-9 and TRBJ1-1 gives the whole variable domain DTGVSQNPRHKITKRGQNVTFRCDPISEHNRLYWYRQTLGQGPEFLTYFQNEAQLEKSRLLSDRFSAERPKGSFSTLEIQRTEQGDSAMYLCASSPLGQINTEAFFGQGTRLTVV.

The chain links TRBV19 to TRBJ2-7, with D maybe TRBD1 (5 bases). The germline CDR1 and CDR2 sequences are LNHDA and SQIVND (reference sequence). The CDR3 totals 14 residues. Deletions cut 1 base from V and 5 bases from J, with 12 bases between. CDR3 residues: CASSIVIGAHEQYF. In nucleotides, the CDR3 is TGTGCCAGTAGTATAGTAATAGGGGCCCACGAGCAGTACTTC.

The J gene is TRBJ2-7, the V gene TRBV19, with TRBD1 matching over 10 bases. CDR3 size: 14 residues. Germline CDR1 is LNHDA and CDR2 is SQIVND (reference sequence). J gave up 5 bases and V 6 bases, and 7 bases lay outside the gene matches. The DNA for the CDR3 is TGTGCCAGTAGCCGGCTGACAGGGGGCAACGAGCAGTACTTC. Amino acid sequence: CASSRLTGGNEQYF.